The rows below give T cell receptor beta chains drawn from one sample of a study of cytomegalovirus exposure and HLA in healthy donors. Profiled with immunoSEQ multiplex PCR; TCRdb holds only in-frame clones, not every one. The sample lists 200,000 to 250,000 clones, about 80% occurring once. The specimen was PBMCs. The source of these receptors is a woman in her sixties in good health and CMV-seropositive. The CDR3 runs from the conserved cysteine through the conserved F or W. A D gene is named only where the DNA matches it firmly. Size values are once, few and many counts, or a class for expanded clones, and some rows have none.

cdr3_aa,cdr3_nt,j_call,v_call,clone_size,d_call
CASSLAKAGTGELFF,TGCGCCAGCAGCTTGGCCAAGGCAGGCACCGGGGAGCTGTTTTTT,TRBJ2-2,TRBV5-1,NA,NA
CASSVGPGVYEQYF,TGTGCCAGCAGCGTAGGCCCAGGGGTCTACGAGCAGTACTTC,TRBJ2-7,TRBV9,NA,NA
CAWSGTGLYEQYF,TGTGCCTGGTCTGGCACGGGATTGTACGAGCAGTACTTC,TRBJ2-7,TRBV30,NA,NA
CASSRRTSGSTNIQYF,TGTGCCAGCAGTCGCCGGACTAGCGGGAGTACCAACATTCAGTACTTC,TRBJ2-4,TRBV27,NA,TRBD2
CASSESQRFSREQYF,TGTGCCAGCAGTGAATCGCAGCGGTTTAGTCGCGAGCAGTACTTC,TRBJ2-7,TRBV2,NA,NA
CASSESGSYNEQFF,TGTGCCAGCAGTGAATCGGGGTCCTACAATGAGCAGTTCTTC,TRBJ2-1,TRBV6-4,NA,NA
CASTAGGEQYF,TGTGCCAGCACCGCAGGGGGCGAGCAGTACTTC,TRBJ2-7,TRBV6-5,NA,TRBD1
CASTSGIAYEQYF,TGTGCCAGCACTAGCGGGATCGCCTACGAGCAGTACTTC,TRBJ2-7,TRBV27,once,TRBD2
CASSFSGSYNEQFF,TGTGCCAGCAGCTTTAGCGGATCCTACAATGAGCAGTTCTTC,TRBJ2-1,TRBV11-2,NA,NA
CASSLGAGGPSGELFF,TGCGCCAGCAGCTTGGGAGCGGGAGGGCCTTCCGGGGAGCTGTTTTTT,TRBJ2-2,TRBV5-1,NA,TRBD2
CASSRLAGTYEQYF,TGTGCCAGCAGCCGACTAGCGGGTACCTACGAGCAGTACTTC,TRBJ2-7,TRBV7-2,NA,TRBD2
CASSQGTSLFDEQFF,TGTGCCAGCAGCCAAGGGACTAGCCTTTTCGATGAGCAGTTCTTC,TRBJ2-1,TRBV7-2,NA,TRBD2
CASFSGGPYNEQFF,TGTGCCAGCTTCAGCGGCGGACCCTACAATGAGCAGTTCTTC,TRBJ2-1,TRBV7-9,NA,NA
CASSVGGVSEKLFF,TGTGCCAGCAGCGTAGGGGGGGTGAGTGAAAAACTGTTTTTT,TRBJ1-4,TRBV9,NA,NA
CASSSMGTANTEAFF,TGTGCCAGCAGCTCCATGGGGACAGCGAACACTGAAGCTTTCTTT,TRBJ1-1,TRBV7-2,NA,TRBD1
CASSFDWTDPSYEQYF,TGTGCCAGCAGCTTCGACTGGACAGATCCTTCCTACGAGCAGTACTTC,TRBJ2-7,TRBV7-9,NA,NA
CASSLGDSHQPQHF,TGCGCCAGCAGCTTGGGGGACAGCCATCAGCCCCAGCATTTT,TRBJ1-5,TRBV5-1,NA,TRBD1
CASSLAGGSDTQYF,TGTGCCAGCAGCTTAGCGGGGGGCTCAGATACGCAGTATTTT,TRBJ2-3,TRBV11-3,NA,NA
CASSLGTDLSTDTQYF,TGTGCCAGCAGCTTAGGGACGGACTTAAGCACAGATACGCAGTATTTT,TRBJ2-3,TRBV11-3,NA,NA
CARSLGQPNTEAFF,TGTGCCAGAAGCCTCGGACAGCCGAACACTGAAGCTTTCTTT,TRBJ1-1,TRBV5-3,NA,NA
CASSQQGLGADTQYF,TGCGCCAGCAGCCAACAGGGGTTGGGCGCAGATACGCAGTATTTT,TRBJ2-3,TRBV4-3,NA,NA
CASSSRQASNQPQHF,TGTGCCAGCAGTTCACGACAGGCTAGCAATCAGCCCCAGCATTTT,TRBJ1-5,TRBV27,NA,NA
CASSLALAGHNEQFF,TGTGCCAGCAGCTTGGCGCTAGCGGGCCACAATGAGCAGTTCTTC,TRBJ2-1,TRBV5-4,NA,TRBD2
CASNGQGEATEAFF,TGTGCCAGCAACGGCCAGGGGGAGGCCACTGAAGCTTTCTTT,TRBJ1-1,TRBV2,NA,TRBD1
CASSPGTGETQYF,TGTGCCAGCTCACCAGGGACAGGGGAGACCCAGTACTTC,TRBJ2-5,TRBV18,once,TRBD1
CASSSSGYPRDEQFF,TGTGCCAGCAGCTCGTCTGGTTACCCACGGGATGAGCAGTTCTTC,TRBJ2-1,TRBV5-8,NA,NA
CASIDARLAGVTTGELFF,TGTGCCAGTATAGACGCCCGACTAGCGGGAGTTACCACCGGGGAGCTGTTTTTT,TRBJ2-2,TRBV19,NA,TRBD2
CASSSNWDRVAYGYTF,TGTGCCAGCAGTTCGAATTGGGACAGGGTAGCCTATGGCTACACCTTC,TRBJ1-2,TRBV27,few,TRBD1
CAFAGLAGTDTQYF,TGTGCCTTCGCAGGACTAGCGGGCACAGATACGCAGTATTTT,TRBJ2-3,TRBV30,NA,TRBD2
CASSLVGTGGDEQYF,TGTGCCAGCAGCTTGGTTGGTACAGGGGGCGACGAGCAGTACTTC,TRBJ2-7,TRBV5-4,NA,TRBD1
CASSIPGQTKNIQYF,TGTGCCAGCAGCATACCAGGACAGACCAAAAACATTCAGTACTTC,TRBJ2-4,TRBV5-6,NA,NA
CASKGAGGNTIYF,TGTGCCAGCAAGGGGGCGGGCGGAAACACCATATATTTT,TRBJ1-3,TRBV7-9,NA,TRBD1
CASSRGQAPDTQYF,TGTGCCAGCAGCCGGGGACAGGCCCCAGATACGCAGTATTTT,TRBJ2-3,TRBV4-2,few,TRBD1
CASSQYTGEIGGYTF,TGTGCCAGCTCACAATACACCGGGGAGATTGGTGGCTACACCTTC,TRBJ1-2,TRBV18,NA,NA
CASSLTSGGGETQYF,TGTGCCAGCAGCTTAACTAGCGGGGGGGGAGAGACCCAGTACTTC,TRBJ2-5,TRBV7-6,once,TRBD2
CASSLVGEQGNTGELFF,TGTGCCAGCAGCTTGGTTGGTGAACAGGGGAACACCGGGGAGCTGTTTTTT,TRBJ2-2,TRBV5-6,NA,NA
CASGKSQAPYEQYF,TGTGCCAGCGGAAAATCACAGGCACCTTACGAGCAGTACTTC,TRBJ2-7,TRBV7-2,NA,NA
CASSQAPGQGASPLHF,TGCGCCAGCAGCCAAGCTCCCGGACAGGGCGCTTCACCCCTCCACTTT,TRBJ1-6,TRBV4-1,NA,TRBD1
CASSWGLNEGEKLFF,TGTGCCAGCAGCTGGGGGCTTAACGAGGGGGAAAAACTGTTTTTT,TRBJ1-4,TRBV5-4,NA,NA
CSVEESSSGTYEQYF,TGCAGCGTTGAAGAATCGTCCAGCGGGACCTACGAGCAGTACTTC,TRBJ2-7,TRBV29-1,NA,TRBD2
CAWSDRLSGDTQYF,TGTGCCTGGAGCGACAGGCTCAGCGGAGATACGCAGTATTTT,TRBJ2-3,TRBV30,NA,NA
CASTEGASGSIGEQFF,TGTGCCAGCACTGAGGGGGCTAGCGGGAGTATAGGGGAGCAGTTCTTC,TRBJ2-1,TRBV6-1,NA,TRBD2
CASSPGLAGGTYEQYF,TGTGCCAGCTCACCGGGACTAGCGGGGGGGACCTACGAGCAGTACTTC,TRBJ2-7,TRBV18,NA,TRBD2
CASKTGRTEAFF,TGTGCCAGCAAGACAGGGAGAACTGAAGCTTTCTTT,TRBJ1-1,TRBV19,few,TRBD1
CASSQQGTAGNTIYF,TGTGCCAGCAGCCAACAGGGGACGGCCGGAAACACCATATATTTT,TRBJ1-3,TRBV14,NA,NA
CASSFHSNQPQHF,TGTGCCAGCAGCTTTCATAGCAATCAGCCCCAGCATTTT,TRBJ1-5,TRBV7-9,few,NA
CASKARTDSSYEQYF,TGTGCCAGCAAGGCCCGGACAGATTCATCCTACGAGCAGTACTTC,TRBJ2-7,TRBV6-5,NA,NA
CASSSIEGRSTEAFF,TGTGCCAGCAGCTCGATAGAGGGTAGGAGCACTGAAGCTTTCTTT,TRBJ1-1,TRBV7-2,NA,NA
CASSLNPGDPFAFF,TGTGCCAGCAGCTTAAACCCAGGCGACCCATTCGCTTTCTTT,TRBJ1-1,TRBV11-3,NA,NA
CAIGGATNPNYGYTF,TGTGCCATCGGGGGGGCCACAAATCCTAACTATGGCTACACCTTC,TRBJ1-2,TRBV10-3,NA,NA
CAISDPQRQGESGELFF,TGTGCCATCAGTGACCCGCAGCGACAGGGTGAATCCGGGGAGCTGTTTTTT,TRBJ2-2,TRBV10-3,NA,TRBD1
CASSLQTSGRENEQFF,TGCGCCAGCAGCTTGCAAACTAGCGGGAGAGAGAATGAGCAGTTCTTC,TRBJ2-1,TRBV5-1,few,TRBD2
CASSLFTGGYGYTF,TGTGCCAGCAGCTTATTTACAGGGGGCTATGGCTACACCTTC,TRBJ1-2,TRBV7-2,once,TRBD1
CASSEMSGAYSYEQYF,TGTGCCAGCAGTGAAATGTCAGGGGCATACTCCTACGAGCAGTACTTC,TRBJ2-7,TRBV6-1,NA,NA
CASSQEGLSGYTF,TGTGCCAGCAGCCAAGAGGGCCTGAGCGGCTACACCTTC,TRBJ1-2,TRBV4-2,NA,NA